The 14 T cell receptor beta chains reported below all come from one sample, sequenced in a study of response to subunit inactivated influenza vaccine. TCRdb reprocessed the RT-PCR reads with MiXCR, giving one entry per CDR3 protein. The table records roughly 500,000 distinct CDR3 sequences, approximately 16% of them present only once. Sequences were derived from CD4+ T cells sorted from PBMCs, sampled less than 30 months after vaccination. The receptors stem from a man aged 50 to 75 who received an inactivated influenza vaccine.

CDR3 sequence: CASSYSGIYGYTF. The CDR3 DNA is TGTGCCAGCAGTTACTCTGGTATCTATGGCTACACCTTC. The chain carries TRBV6-2 or TRBV6-3 and TRBJ1-2; no clear D. The CDR3 sequence is 13 residues long. CDR1 and CDR2 (germline): MNHEY, SVGEGT. Trimming took 0 bases from V and 4 from J, leaving 6 bases between them.

The chain joins TRBV4-3 to TRBJ2-2, with unresolved D. Germline V gives CDR1 LGHNA, CDR2 YSLEER. Trimming cost V 1 base and J 0 bases, with 6 bases left between them. This CDR3 has 15 amino acids. CDR3: CASSQVGSNTGELFF. The CDR3 nucleotides are TGCGCCAGCAGCCAAGTGGGATCGAACACCGGGGAGCTGTTTTTT.

This clonotype appeared a few times. The chain recombines TRBV7-9 with TRBJ1-2, with 7 bases aligning to TRBD1. Germline CDR1 SEHNR, CDR2 FQNEAQ (reference sequence). CDR3 size: 13 residues. V shed 3 bases and J 7 bases; nucleotides not matched to a gene: 5. Here the CDR3 DNA reads TGTGCCAGCAGCTTGGTTGAGGGGGCTGGCTACACCTTC. It codes for CASSLVEGAGYTF. Full variable domain (rest looked up from reference TRBV7-9 and TRBJ1-2): DTGVSQNPRHKITKRGQNVTFRCDPISEHNRLYWYRQTLGQGPEFLTYFQNEAQLEKSRLLSDRFSAERPKGSFSTLEIQRTEQGDSAMYLCASSLVEGAGYTFGSGTRLTVV.

This clonotype was observed a handful of times. The chain employs TRBV7-9 and TRBJ1-1, with D unclear. Germline V lookup: CDR1 SEHNR, CDR2 FQNEAQ (reference sequence). This CDR3 comprises 14 residues. The germline V and J ends were trimmed by 3 bases and 3 bases, with 11 bases remaining between them. The CDR3 DNA reads as TGTGCCAGCAGCTTTAGTTCACCGGACACTGAAGCTTTCTTT. Translated, it gives CASSFSSPDTEAFF.

This clonotype turned up a few times. This sequence joins TRBV5-5 and TRBJ2-7; D unresolved. The CDR3 sequence is 14 residues long. The germline V and J ends were trimmed by 1 base and 3 bases, with 11 bases remaining between them. Germline CDR1 and CDR2: SGHKS and YYEKEE (reference sequence). Here the CDR3 reads CASSLLYTNYEQYF. CDR3 DNA sequence: TGTGCCAGCAGCTTGCTATACACCAACTACGAGCAGTACTTC. Full variable domain (rest looked up from reference TRBV5-5 and TRBJ2-7): DAGVTQSPTHLIKTRGQQVTLRCSPISGHKSVSWYQQVLGQGPQFIFQYYEKEERGRGNFPDRFSARQFPNYSSELNVNALLLGDSALYLCASSLLYTNYEQYFGPGTRLTVT.

Only a few counts were recorded for this clonotype. The chain employs TRBV4-1 and TRBJ1-2; D unclear. Trimming cost V 2 bases and J 0 bases, with 16 bases left between them. In germline, CDR1 is MGHRA, CDR2 YSYEKL. The CDR3 extends over 17 amino acids. The CDR3 loop reads CASSQPFILRANYGYTF. CDR3 sequence (DNA): TGCGCCAGCAGCCAACCCTTTATACTAAGAGCTAACTATGGCTACACCTTC.

This clonotype was found a few times. The chain recombines TRBV11-1 with TRBJ2-7; 8 nucleotides agree with TRBD2. The V and J ends lost 5 bases and 2 bases, in that order; junction bases with no gene match: 20. Per germline, CDR1 SGHAT and CDR2 FQDESV (reference sequence). CDR3 length: 19 residues. For the CDR3, the DNA is TGTGCCAGCAGCCCACTCCGTATAGTTCAGCGGGGGAGCGCCTACGAGCAGTACTTC. This translates into CASSPLRIVQRGSAYEQYF.

This clonotype was observed a handful of times. The genes are TRBV10-3 and TRBJ2-7; 8 bases agree with TRBD1. The CDR3 totals 15 residues. From germline, CDR1 is ENHRY and CDR2 SYGVKD. The V and J ends lost 4 bases and 9 bases, in that order; junction bases with no gene match: 14. The CDR3 nucleotides read TGTGCCATCAGTGCCACGACAGGGGCCTCTTTAGGGCAGTACTTC. Translating gives CAISATTGASLGQYF.

J is TRBJ1-2 and V is TRBV6-2 or TRBV6-3; D gene ambiguous. The germline gives CDR1 MNHEY, CDR2 SVGEGT. CDR3 length: 12 residues. Trimming shortened V by 6 bases and J by 4 bases, and 9 bases separated the two germline ends. In DNA, the CDR3 is TGTGCCAGCAGCCCGGCGGGCTATGGCTACACCTTC. Translated, it gives CASSPAGYGYTF.

This sequence joins TRBV13 and TRBJ2-3; D is possibly TRBD2 (5 bases). The CDR3 has 15 residues. Trimming stripped 4 bases from V and 2 bases from J, with 13 bases between. Germline CDR1 and CDR2: PRHDT and FYEKMQ (reference sequence). The CDR3 DNA sequence: TGTGCCAGCAGCTCCCCAAGGAGGAACACAGATACGCAGTATTTT. Translated, it gives CASSSPRRNTDTQYF. Supplemented by reference TRBV13 and TRBJ2-3, the full variable domain reads AAGVIQSPRHLIKEKRETATLKCYPIPRHDTVYWYQQGPGQDPQFLISFYEKMQSDKGSIPDRFSAQQFSDYHSELNMSSLELGDSALYFCASSSPRRNTDTQYFGPGTRLTVL.

The rearrangement uses TRBV14 and TRBJ2-7, with D unresolved. The V and J ends lost 4 bases and 2 bases respectively, with 15 bases between them. Germline values: CDR1 SGHDN, CDR2 FVKESK. The CDR3 totals 15 residues. The DNA of the CDR3 is TGTGCCAGCAGCCGGCCTCAGGCTGGTCCCTACGAGCAGTACTTC. This gives the protein CASSRPQAGPYEQYF.

This clonotype came up a few times. This rearrangement joins TRBV2 to TRBJ2-2, with D possibly matching TRBD1 (6 bases). V gave up 7 bases and J gave up 6 bases, with 6 bases separating them. This CDR3 is built from 11 residues. The germline V gene has CDR1 SNHLY and CDR2 FYNNEI. CDR3: CASKGAGELFF. CDR3 sequence (DNA): TGTGCCAGCAAGGGGGCCGGGGAGCTGTTTTTT.

About this clonotype: The junction and the germline gene differ at one end; a read error may be behind it. The chain is built from TRBV7-2 and TRBJ1-1, with unresolved D. CDR1 and CDR2 from the germline V gene are SGHTA and FQGNSA. The CDR3 totals 16 residues. CDR3 sequence: CASSSRREDRSTKAFF. DNA of the CDR3: TGTGCCAGCAGCTCAAGACGGGAGGATCGCAGCACTAAAGCTTTCTTT.

A few counts support this clonotype. This sequence joins TRBV20-1 and TRBJ2-1; D is ambiguous. Germline V gene sequence: CDR1 DFQATT, CDR2 SNEGSKA (reference sequence). The CDR3 has 16 amino acids. V lost 3 bases, J lost 3 bases, and 18 bases lay in between. CDR3 DNA sequence: TGCAGTGCTAGCGACCCCGGGCGTTGGGGCTACAATGAGCAGTTCTTC. It translates to CSASDPGRWGYNEQFF.